What follows is one T cell receptor beta chain and its context. Its antigen remains unidentified. The data derive from a study of a mutant IDH1 vaccine in newly diagnosed glioma. Background on the study: Treated patients, averaging about 40 years, were around 62% male and approximately 38% female.

CDR1 is KGHSH and CDR2 is LQKENI in the germline V gene. Trimming took 5 bases from V and 5 from J, leaving 12 bases between them. This CDR3 region has 14 residues. Time point given: week 23, last vaccination. Every vaccination contained 300 ug of the mutant IDH1 20-mer peptide and was paired with topical imiquimod. Sequencing was performed with immunoSEQ multiplex PCR; in TCRdb, only in-frame clones are kept and a portion is missing. The sample lists about 65,000 clones, roughly 84% occurring once. The sample in question was PBMCs, obtained from a glioma patient whose treatment included an IDH1 peptide vaccine. The TCR originated in a man under 40 with glioma. V usage is TRBV18 and J usage is TRBJ2-2; TRBD1 is a possible D gene (5 bases). CDR3 DNA: TGTGCCAGCTCAACAGACAGAACGACCGGGGAGCTGTTTTTT. The encoded protein is CASSTDRTTGELFF.